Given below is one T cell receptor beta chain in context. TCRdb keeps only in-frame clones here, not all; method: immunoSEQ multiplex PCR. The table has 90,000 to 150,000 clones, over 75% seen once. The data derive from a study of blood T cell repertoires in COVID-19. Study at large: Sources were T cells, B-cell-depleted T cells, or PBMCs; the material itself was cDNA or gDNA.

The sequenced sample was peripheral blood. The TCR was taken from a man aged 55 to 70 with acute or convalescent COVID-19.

Here the CDR3 DNA reads TGTGCCAGCAGCTCGGGACAGCCCAATCAGCCCCAGCATTTT. Protein: CASSSGQPNQPQHF. The rearrangement uses TRBV5-8 and TRBJ1-5; the match to TRBD1 covers 7 bases. Trimming at V came to 3 bases and at J to 3 bases, leaving 3 bases not matched to a gene. This CDR3 contains 14 residues. Germline CDR1 is SGHTS and CDR2 is YDEGEE.